This record concerns one T cell receptor beta chain sequence. Its antigen is not known. V lost 5 bases to trimming and J lost 5 bases, with 12 bases between them. Germline V gene sequence: CDR1 MNHEY, CDR2 SVGEGT. The CDR3 extends over 13 amino acids. These data come from a study of early T cells in non-severe SARS-CoV-2 infection. Study context: Unpaired chains resulted from sequencing bulk RNA of unsorted whole blood. Findings and caveats of the study: Missing private and CD4 specificities, VDJdb matching favored anti-spike CD8 responses.

Unique molecular identifiers were attached to individual cDNA molecules. TCRdb itself ran the 5' RACE reads through MiXCR, one entry per CDR3 protein. The table lists fewer than 100,000 distinct CDR3 sequences, roughly 9.4% of them singletons. The chain links TRBV6-2 or TRBV6-3 to TRBJ2-5; the D gene is possibly TRBD2 (6 bases). This receptor was identified in an adult who was a healthcare worker with PCR-confirmed SARS-CoV-2 infection or an uninfected control (not recorded which). The sequenced sample was whole blood. CDR3 bases: TGTGCCAGCAGTCCTCGGGCGGGGGAGACCCAGTACTTC. It translates to CASSPRAGETQYF.